This record looks at one TCR beta chain sequence and its context. Clones were read by immunoSEQ multiplex PCR, and TCRdb kept only the in-frame ones, dropping some. The sample includes around 150,000 clones, approximately 79% seen only once; the top ten take approximately 7%. Followed longitudinally, the Seattle patients had been enrolled during active infection. The source of the sample is a study of blood T cell repertoires in COVID-19. About the research overall: The United States, Italy and Spain provided the acute and convalescent COVID-19 samples. PBMCs, B-cell-depleted T cells, or T cells were the source of the cDNA or gDNA that made up the material.

CDR3 length: 15 residues. Germline V gene data show CDR1 as LGHDT and CDR2 as YNNKEL (reference sequence). With 1 base clipped from V and 4 bases from J, the junction kept 3 bases outside the gene matches. Sample: peripheral blood. This clonotype was sampled from a woman aged 40 to 50 with COVID-19, enrolled during active disease. The chain employs TRBV3-1 (or the pseudogene TRBV3-2) and TRBJ2-1; 8 positions match TRBD1. CDR3: CASSQAGGIYNEQFF. The CDR3 nucleotides read TGTGCCAGCAGCCAAGCAGGGGGCATTTACAATGAGCAGTTCTTC.